This TCR beta chain derives from a study of CD8+ T cells in alopecia areata. The treatment denotes: oral pan-JAK inhibitor, 5-10 mg twice daily. Researchers took lesional scalp punch biopsies and peripheral blood from people who were alopecia areata patients. The CDR3 is 18 amino acids. V gave up 5 bases and J gave up 1 base, with 23 bases separating them. Germline CDR1 is SGHVS and CDR2 is FQNEAQ. Following RNA extraction, reverse transcription yielded cDNA that acted as the sequencing template. Sequencing was performed with immunoSEQ multiplex PCR; in TCRdb, only in-frame clones are kept and a portion is missing. Among 200,000 to 250,000 clones, 64% were seen once, and the ten largest hold more than 3.5%. Study-level findings and limits: Sequenced scalp T cells also include alphabeta T cells resident in normal skin. Unlike in mice, where it was clearer, TCR sharing across patients was less clear, possibly HLA-related. Scalp clonality and expanded CD8+ clones among the top 100 were significantly decreased by tofacitinib.

This clone has ten or more counts. Its antigen is not known. The sample here was CD4+ T cells sorted from blood, taken at week 4, from a patient treated with tofacitinib. This TCR derives from a human donor with alopecia areata. The V call is TRBV7-8, the J call TRBJ1-1, with D tentatively TRBD1 (5 bases). The CDR3: CASSRAPGTHTANTEAFF. In DNA form, the CDR3 reads TGTGCCAGCAGCCGGGCGCCCGGGACTCACACGGCGAACACTGAAGCTTTCTTT.